This entry lists 18 T cell receptor beta chains sequenced from one sample in a study of control samples from healthy donors and cancer patients. Clones were read by immunoSEQ multiplex PCR, and TCRdb kept only the in-frame ones, dropping some. Of about 90,000 clones in the sample, approximately 95% are singletons; the top ten hold about 1.5%. The specimen was blood. These TCRs come from a woman in her thirties in good health.

This chain uses TRBV4-1 with TRBJ1-1; unclear D gene. The germline gives CDR1 MGHRA, CDR2 YSYEKL. V lost 1 base and J lost 1, with 10 bases in between. The CDR3 contains 15 residues. The CDR3 coding sequence is TGCGCCAGCAGCCAAGGGGCCCGAGGGAACACTGAAGCTTTCTTT. It encodes CASSQGARGNTEAFF.

The chain employs TRBV5-6 and TRBJ1-4, with D maybe TRBD1 (6 bases). The V end was cut by 3 bases, the J end by 11 bases, with 14 bases between. The CDR3 has 13 residues. The germline V gene encodes CDR1 SGHDT and CDR2 YYEEEE. The CDR3 sequence: CASSYGAGGKLFF. CDR3 nucleotides: TGTGCCAGCAGCTACGGGGCTGGGGGCAAACTGTTTTTT. Variable domain in full (rest from reference TRBV5-6 and TRBJ1-4): DAGVTQSPTHLIKTRGQQVTLRCSPKSGHDTVSWYQQALGQGPQFIFQYYEEEERQRGNFPDRFSGHQFPNYSSELNVNALLLGDSALYLCASSYGAGGKLFFGSGTQLSVL.

The rearrangement links TRBV29-1 to TRBJ1-1; D perhaps matches TRBD1 (5 bases). Germline V lookup: CDR1 SQVTM, CDR2 ANQGSEA. The CDR3 contains 12 residues. The chain's CDR3 is CSDAGTYTEAFF. The CDR3 region has the DNA TGCAGTGACGCAGGGACCTACACTGAAGCTTTCTTT.

The gene calls are TRBV5-4 and TRBJ1-2; D possibly corresponds to TRBD1 (6 bases). Germline V gene sequence: CDR1 SGHNT, CDR2 YYREEE (reference sequence). CDR3 length: 13 amino acids. V lost 4 bases and J 4 bases, leaving 11 bases between the germline ends. CDR3 in DNA: TGTGCCAGCAGCCAAGGACAGATCTATGGCTACACCTTC. Amino acids: CASSQGQIYGYTF.

The V call is TRBV29-1, the J call TRBJ2-1, with 9 bases fitting TRBD1. The junction had 12 bases not matched to a gene; V was cut back by 7 bases and J by 5 bases. The germline V gene encodes CDR1 SQVTM and CDR2 ANQGSEA. The CDR3 consists of 15 residues. The DNA of the CDR3 is TGCAGCGCACGCTCCGGGACAGGGTATAACAATGAGCAGTTCTTC. It translates to CSARSGTGYNNEQFF.

The V gene is TRBV27, the J gene TRBJ2-7, with a tentative D call TRBD1 (6 bases). This CDR3 spans 12 amino acids. V lost 3 bases and J 5 bases, leaving 8 bases between the germline ends. Germline values: CDR1 MNHEY, CDR2 SMNVEV (reference sequence). The CDR3 bases are TGTGCCAGCAGTTTTCAGGGGAACGAGCAGTACTTC. This codes for CASSFQGNEQYF.

The chain is built from TRBV6-5 and TRBJ1-1, with 7 bases aligning to TRBD1. Looked up from germline, CDR1 is MNHEY and CDR2 is SVGAGI. The junction had 8 bases not matched to a gene; V was cut back by 8 bases and J by 2 bases. CDR3 size: 14 residues. The CDR3 region has the DNA TGTGCCAGCTGCAAAACAGGGGTCAACACTGAAGCTTTCTTT. Translating gives CASCKTGVNTEAFF.

This chain links TRBV3-1 (or the pseudogene TRBV3-2) with TRBJ2-2; TRBD2 aligns across 8 bases. This CDR3 contains 13 residues. Germline V CDR1 and CDR2: LGHDT, YNNKEL (reference sequence). V shed 6 bases and J 8 bases; nucleotides not matched to a gene: 5. The CDR3, as DNA: TGTGCCAGCAGTCGGGGGGGCGTTGGGGAGCTGTTTTTT. Its translation is CASSRGGVGELFF.

The chain links TRBV5-1 to TRBJ1-1; D not certain. CDR3 size: 14 residues. CDR1 is SGHRS, CDR2 YFSETQ, per germline. V lost 0 bases to trimming and J lost 2 bases, with 8 bases between them. The CDR3 DNA sequence: TGCGCCAGCAGCTTGGCCGGTCCAAACACTGAAGCTTTCTTT. This sequence encodes CASSLAGPNTEAFF.

This clone was observed once. V is TRBV2 and J is TRBJ1-6; 7 bases map to TRBD1. There are 15 residues in the CDR3. Germline V CDR1 and CDR2: SNHLY, FYNNEI. V shed 2 bases, J shed 6 bases, and the junction held 4 bases outside the gene matches. The CDR3 sequence: CASSESGQTNSPLHF. The CDR3 DNA reads TGTGCCAGCAGTGAATCGGGACAGACTAATTCACCCCTCCACTTT.

The V and J genes are TRBV30 and TRBJ2-1; D unclear. The CDR3 has 13 residues. The V gene's germline CDR1 is GTSNPN and CDR2 SVGIG (reference sequence). V was trimmed by 0 bases and J by 9 bases, leaving 12 bases between them. CDR3 residues: CAWSVLIYSEQFF. The CDR3 coding sequence is TGTGCCTGGAGTGTACTCATTTATAGTGAGCAGTTCTTC.

The chain has TRBV11-3 and TRBJ1-4; 9 nucleotides agree with TRBD1. This CDR3 has 14 amino acids. Germline loops: CDR1 SGHNT, CDR2 YENEEA. V gave up 3 bases and J gave up 7 bases; unmatched junction bases: 3. The CDR3 region is CASSFGTGSEKLFF. The CDR3 DNA sequence: TGTGCCAGCAGCTTTGGGACAGGGTCTGAAAAACTGTTTTTT.

The chain carries TRBV10-3 and TRBJ2-7; D unclear. Trimming pared 2 bases from V and 1 base from J, leaving 12 bases between. CDR3 length: 15 amino acids. Per the germline V gene, CDR1 is ENHRY and CDR2 is SYGVKD. The DNA for the CDR3 is TGTGCCATCAGTGAGGACACCCTTGTTTCCTACGAGCAGTACTTC. This encodes CAISEDTLVSYEQYF.

V usage is TRBV6-6 and J usage is TRBJ2-7; D call uncertain. V lost 0 bases and J 10 bases, leaving 13 bases between the germline ends. Germline loops: CDR1 MNHNY, CDR2 SVGAGI (reference sequence). CDR3 length: 13 residues. CDR3 protein: CASSYSPGSLQYF. The DNA for the CDR3 is TGTGCCAGCAGTTACTCGCCTGGCAGCCTTCAGTACTTC.

This chain connects TRBV7-8 to TRBJ1-1, with unresolved D. Trimming removed 1 base at V and 5 bases at J, with 11 bases between. The CDR3 totals 14 residues. Germline-derived CDR1 and CDR2 are SGHVS and FQNEAQ. CDR3 loop: CASSLVERGTEAFF. The CDR3 region has the DNA TGTGCCAGCAGCTTAGTTGAGCGGGGTACTGAAGCTTTCTTT.

J is TRBJ1-5 and V is TRBV30, with D tentatively TRBD1 (5 bases). Germline V lookup: CDR1 GTSNPN, CDR2 SVGIG (reference sequence). The CDR3 extends over 13 amino acids. V was clipped by 1 base and J by 3 bases, with 7 bases between them. The CDR3 region is CAWSGGVNQPQHF. CDR3 nucleotide sequence: TGTGCCTGGAGTGGAGGGGTCAATCAGCCCCAGCATTTT.

V and J are TRBV6-5 and TRBJ1-6; D is perhaps TRBD1 (6 bases). The CDR3 has 14 residues. Per germline, CDR1 MNHEY and CDR2 SVGAGI. Trimming pared 8 bases from V and 7 bases from J, leaving 15 bases between. This CDR3 is CASVPNRANSPLHF. As DNA, the CDR3 is TGTGCCAGCGTACCGAACAGGGCCAATTCACCCCTCCACTTT.

V usage is TRBV2 and J usage is TRBJ1-1; D not resolved. Germline CDR1 and CDR2: SNHLY and FYNNEI. V gave up 4 bases and J gave up 1 base, with 7 bases separating them. This CDR3 spans 13 amino acids. This CDR3 is CASSASGNTEAFF. The CDR3 DNA is TGTGCCAGCAGTGCGTCCGGGAACACTGAAGCTTTCTTT.